These T cell receptor beta chains were read from a single sample in a study of cytomegalovirus exposure and HLA in healthy donors. TCRdb's copy holds only in-frame clones and misses some; the assay was immunoSEQ multiplex PCR. In the table there are roughly 86,000 clones, roughly 67% of which are singletons. Sequenced material: PBMCs. The receptors were gathered from a woman aged 45-59 years in good health and CMV-seropositive. Both conserved end residues are part of each CDR3. A D gene is named only where the DNA matches it firmly. The size of a clone is reported for some rows only, either as once, few or many, or as a class for expanded clones.

TRBV5-1	TRBD1	-	TRBJ2-1	TGCGCCAGCGGGGCGGGGACAGGGGACAATGAGCAGTTCTTC	CASGAGTGDNEQFF
TRBV12-5	-	-	TRBJ1-1	TGTGCTAGTGGTTCGCTACAGGATGGGAACACTGAAGCTTTCTTT	CASGSLQDGNTEAFF
TRBV5-1	-	-	TRBJ2-5	TGCGCCAGCAAGGACAGCAACCAAGAGACCCAGTACTTC	CASKDSNQETQYF
TRBV2	-	-	TRBJ2-3	TGTGCCAGCATGGACTCCTCCGAGGCAGATACGCAGTATTTT	CASMDSSEADTQYF
TRBV30	-	-	TRBJ1-2	TGTGCCTGGACCAAGGACACTTGGGGCTACACCTTC	CAWTKDTWGYTF
TRBV15	TRBD2	-	TRBJ2-7	TGTGCCACCAGCATTATAGGGACTAGAGCCTACGAGCAGTACTTC	CATSIIGTRAYEQYF
TRBV30	-	-	TRBJ2-5	TGTGCCTGGAGTCCACAAGAGACCCAGTACTTC	CAWSPQETQYF
TRBV5-1	-	-	TRBJ1-6	TGCGCCAGCAGCTTGGTTGGGCAGGTCAATAATTCACCCCTCCACTTT	CASSLVGQVNNSPLHF
TRBV7-8	-	-	TRBJ2-2	TGTGCCAGCAGCCGGGGGGCGGGGAACACCGGGGAGCTGTTTTTT	CASSRGAGNTGELFF
TRBV5-1	-	-	TRBJ2-3	TGCGCCAGCAGCTCAGGGGATGGTCAGGCAGGAGATACGCAGTATTTT	CASSSGDGQAGDTQYF
TRBV7-2	TRBD2	-	TRBJ2-5	TGTGCCAGCAGCTTGGGGACTAGCTTCGAGACCCAGTACTTC	CASSLGTSFETQYF
TRBV7-2	TRBD2	few	TRBJ2-7	TGTGCCAGCAGCTTATCGGGGGCGGGGGGATACGAGCAGTACTTC	CASSLSGAGGYEQYF
TRBV5-1	TRBD1	-	TRBJ1-5	TGCGCCAGCAGCTTGGGACAGGGGGGCCAGCCCCAGCATTTT	CASSLGQGGQPQHF
TRBV7-2	TRBD1	-	TRBJ1-6	TGTGCCAGCAGCCTGGTAGACAGGGGGCAATCACCCCTCCACTTT	CASSLVDRGQSPLHF
TRBV2	-	once	TRBJ1-4	TGTGCCAGCAGTGTTCAGGGACAAGAGGGTGAAAAACTGTTTTTT	CASSVQGQEGEKLFF
TRBV19	-	-	TRBJ1-2	TGTGCCAGTAGTATAACCCTCGGGGACTATGGCTACACCTTC	CASSITLGDYGYTF
TRBV11-2	TRBD1	once	TRBJ1-3	TGTGCCAGCAGCTTAGTACAGGGGTTGTCTGGAAACACCATATATTTT	CASSLVQGLSGNTIYF
TRBV6-1	-	-	TRBJ1-6	TGTGCCAGCAGTGGGGCAGCCGCCGGCAATTCACCCCTCCACTTT	CASSGAAAGNSPLHF
TRBV15	-	-	TRBJ2-3	TGTGCCACCAGCATCCCCGGTGCAGATACGCAGTATTTT	CATSIPGADTQYF
TRBV9	TRBD1	-	TRBJ1-4	TGTGCCAGCAGCGTGTCCGGAACAGGGGGCGAAAAACTGTTTTTT	CASSVSGTGGEKLFF
TRBV30	TRBD2	-	TRBJ2-5	TGTGCCTGGAGTGTATCTAGCGGGGGGCTAGAGACCCAGTACTTC	CAWSVSSGGLETQYF
TRBV11-2	-	few	TRBJ2-6	TGTGCCAGCAGCTTAGTGTCCAGGGTAACTGGGGCCAACGTCCTGACTTTC	CASSLVSRVTGANVLTF
TRBV18	TRBD1	-	TRBJ1-1	TGTGCCAGCTCACCTCCCGGGACAGCAAAAGCTTTCTTT	CASSPPGTAKAFF
TRBV7-6	-	-	TRBJ2-1	TGTGCCAGCAGCTTATTGGTGACAGGTTACAATGAGCAGTTCTTC	CASSLLVTGYNEQFF
TRBV11-3	-	few	TRBJ2-7	TGTGCCAGCAGCTTGGACAACTACGAGCAGTACTTC	CASSLDNYEQYF
TRBV7-2	TRBD2	-	TRBJ2-2	TGTGCCAGCAGCTTGCGGGGGACCGGGGAGCTGTTTTTT	CASSLRGTGELFF
TRBV7-9	-	-	TRBJ1-5	TGTGCCAGCAGCCTCGCGGGGGCGCCGGCCCAGCCCCAGCATTTT	CASSLAGAPAQPQHF
TRBV6-1	TRBD1	-	TRBJ1-2	TGTGCCAGCCACACAGGGGACCGGCGACCCTATGGCTACACCTTC	CASHTGDRRPYGYTF
TRBV6-5	-	-	TRBJ2-2	TGTGCCAGCAGTTCAAGGGCGGCAGGGGCCACCGGGGAGCTGTTTTTT	CASSSRAAGATGELFF
TRBV7-7	TRBD1	-	TRBJ2-3	TGTGCCAGCAGCCCGGCCTCAGGGGGCGCGCAGTATTTT	CASSPASGGAQYF
TRBV27	-	many	TRBJ1-2	TGTGCCAGCAGTTCAGGGCCCAACTATGGCTACACCTTC	CASSSGPNYGYTF
TRBV30	-	few	TRBJ1-1	TGTGCCTGGAGAAGGGGTAACACTGAAGCTTTCTTT	CAWRRGNTEAFF
TRBV11-3	-	once	TRBJ2-1	TGTGCCAGCAGCCCCGGAGGGGATCTGAGCTCCTACAATGAGCAGTTCTTC	CASSPGGDLSSYNEQFF
TRBV15	-	-	TRBJ1-3	TGTGCCACCAGACAGGAAGGGTCCGGAAACACCATATATTTT	CATRQEGSGNTIYF
TRBV5-1	TRBD1	-	TRBJ2-7	TGCGCCAGCAGCTTGCAGGGGGCAGGGTCCGAGCAGTACTTC	CASSLQGAGSEQYF
TRBV7-8	TRBD1	-	TRBJ1-2	TGTGCCAGCAGCCCCCGACAGGGAAGGTCGGATGGCTACACCTTC	CASSPRQGRSDGYTF
TRBV5-4	-	-	TRBJ2-1	TGTGCCAGCAGCTTGGGGGGGCGTAGCTCCTACAATGAGCAGTTCTTC	CASSLGGRSSYNEQFF
TRBV5-4	TRBD1	-	TRBJ2-5	TGTGCCAGCAGCCTCGGGACAGGGGGGGGAGAGACCCAGTACTTC	CASSLGTGGGETQYF
TRBV2	-	-	TRBJ2-7	TGTGCCAGCAGTGATTCCCTAGAGCAGTACTTC	CASSDSLEQYF
TRBV15	-	-	TRBJ2-2	TGTGCCACCAGCAGGTATCCGGGAAGAATCACCGGGGAGCTGTTTTTT	CATSRYPGRITGELFF
TRBV5-1	TRBD1	-	TRBJ1-4	TGCGCCAGCAGCACGGACAGGGGTAATGAAAAACTGTTTTTT	CASSTDRGNEKLFF
TRBV5-4	TRBD1	-	TRBJ1-2	TGTGCCAGCAGCTTGGAGGGGGCAGGGGCCTTCTATGGCTACACCTTC	CASSLEGAGAFYGYTF
TRBV19	TRBD1	-	TRBJ1-5	TGTGCCAGTAGTATTGCAGGGGGCGACAAGCCCCAGCATTTT	CASSIAGGDKPQHF
TRBV2	-	-	TRBJ1-1	TGTGCCAGCAGTAACTTGATGAACACTGAAGCTTTCTTT	CASSNLMNTEAFF
TRBV6-1	TRBD2	-	TRBJ2-7	TGTGCCAGCAGTTTAGCGGGGGGAATCTCCTACGAGCAGTACTTC	CASSLAGGISYEQYF
TRBV30	-	-	TRBJ1-1	TGTGCCTGGAGTAATCAGGGGAACACTGAAGCTTTCTTT	CAWSNQGNTEAFF
TRBV14	-	-	TRBJ1-6	TGTGCCAGCAGCCAAGAACTTCATTCACCCCTCCACTTT	CASSQELHSPLHF
TRBV7-2	TRBD1	-	TRBJ2-5	TGTGCCAGCAGCTACAGGGACAGGGTCGTAGAGACCCAGTACTTC	CASSYRDRVVETQYF
TRBV28	-	-	TRBJ1-2	TGTGCCAGCAGTTTCCTCTATGGCTACACCTTC	CASSFLYGYTF
TRBV5-6	-	-	TRBJ2-7	TGTGCCAGCAGCTTATTTAACGAGCAGTACTTC	CASSLFNEQYF
TRBV15	-	few	TRBJ1-2	TGTGCCACCAGCAGAGATCGCCAGGCGGGGGGTGGCTACACCTTC	CATSRDRQAGGGYTF
TRBV7-2	TRBD1	-	TRBJ1-1	TGTGCCAGCAGCTTAGCAGGGGGCGGCACTGAAGCTTTCTTT	CASSLAGGGTEAFF
TRBV6-5	TRBD1	-	TRBJ2-2	TGTGCCAGCAGTTACTCGGACAGGGGGGCCGGGGAGCTGTTTTTT	CASSYSDRGAGELFF
TRBV7-9	TRBD1	-	TRBJ1-1	TGTGCCAGCGGGGACAGGGGAGGAGCGGACACTGAAGCTTTCTTT	CASGDRGGADTEAFF
TRBV6-5	TRBD1	-	TRBJ1-4	TGTGCCAGCAGTACAGGGGGATCTAATGAAAAACTGTTTTTT	CASSTGGSNEKLFF
TRBV6-5	TRBD1	few	TRBJ2-7	TGTGCCAGCAGTACTGGGACAGGGTCCCACGAGCAGTACTTC	CASSTGTGSHEQYF
TRBV7-9	TRBD2	-	TRBJ2-3	TGTGCCAGCAGCTCAGGACTAGCGGAGTTCACAGATACGCAGTATTTT	CASSSGLAEFTDTQYF
TRBV28	TRBD1	-	TRBJ1-1	TGTGCCAGCAGTTTAGAAGGGCTCGGGACAGGGTCGGGCACTGAAGCTTTCTTT	CASSLEGLGTGSGTEAFF
TRBV27	-	-	TRBJ2-3	TGTGCCAGCACGACGGGGGGCGATACGCAGTATTTT	CASTTGGDTQYF